This T cell receptor beta chain derives from a study of CD8 T cells in ankylosing spondylitis. The study, taken as a whole, reports: The study identified a TCR beta motif of roughly eight highly homologous variants that appeared characteristic of ankylosing spondylitis blood. Disease-linked clones proved CD8+ and comparatively uncommon in peripheral blood.

As the method for making TCR beta libraries, quantitative 5'-RACE with molecular barcodes was used. TCRdb recomputed calls from the 5' RACE reads with MiXCR, one row per CDR3 protein. This sample has hundreds of thousands of distinct CDR3 sequences, with about an eighth found just once. The germline gives CDR1 SGHTA, CDR2 FQGNSA. CDR3 length: 12 residues. With 5 bases clipped from V and 7 bases from J, the junction kept 3 bases outside the gene matches. This clonotype has a handful of counts. Its cognate antigen is unknown. Sequenced: blood, either unsorted or a sorted T cell fraction (not recorded which). The chain carries TRBV7-2 and TRBJ2-7, with TRBD1 matching 9 bases. The TCR was taken from a male donor with ankylosing spondylitis. The CDR3 region has the DNA TGTGCCAGCAGCGGGACAGGGATTGAGCAGTACTTC. Translated: CASSGTGIEQYF.